This T cell receptor (beta chain) was captured in a study of OX40 agonist ivuxolimab in advanced cancers. Sequencing used immunoSEQ multiplex PCR; TCRdb keeps in-frame clones, though not all of them. The sample carries fewer than 45,000 clones, 65% to 85% recorded once. This CDR3 is 15 amino acids long. Losses at the gene ends were 0 bases for V and 7 bases for J; bases not matched to a gene: 4. CDR1 is GTSNPN and CDR2 is SVGIG in the germline V gene (reference sequence). The receptor's source is an adult with an advanced solid tumor such as melanoma, head and neck, liver or kidney cancer. The source material was CD4+ or CD8+ T cells sorted from blood, sampled in a trial of the OX40 agonist ivuxolimab. The chain uses TRBV30 and TRBJ1-6, with 9 positions matching TRBD1. The CDR3, as DNA: TGTGCCTGGAGTGTCGGGACAGGGAGGAATTCACCCCTCCACTTT. It translates to CAWSVGTGRNSPLHF.